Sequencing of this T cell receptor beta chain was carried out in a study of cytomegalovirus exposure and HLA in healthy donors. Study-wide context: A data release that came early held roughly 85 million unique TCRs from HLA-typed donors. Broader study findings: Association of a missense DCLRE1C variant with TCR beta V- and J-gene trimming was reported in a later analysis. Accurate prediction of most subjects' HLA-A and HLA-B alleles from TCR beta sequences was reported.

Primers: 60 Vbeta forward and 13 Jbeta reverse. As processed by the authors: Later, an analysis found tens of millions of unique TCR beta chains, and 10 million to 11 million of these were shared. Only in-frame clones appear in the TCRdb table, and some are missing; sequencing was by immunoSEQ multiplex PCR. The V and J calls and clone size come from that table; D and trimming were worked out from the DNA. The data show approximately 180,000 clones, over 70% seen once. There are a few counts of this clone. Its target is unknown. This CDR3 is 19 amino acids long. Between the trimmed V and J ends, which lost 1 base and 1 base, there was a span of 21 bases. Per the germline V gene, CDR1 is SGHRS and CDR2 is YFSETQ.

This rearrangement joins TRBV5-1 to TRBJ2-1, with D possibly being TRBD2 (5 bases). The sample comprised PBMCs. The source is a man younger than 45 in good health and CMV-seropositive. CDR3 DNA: TGCGCCAGCAGCTTGAATCCGGGATATCTAGAAAATTCCTACAATGAGCAGTTCTTC. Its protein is CASSLNPGYLENSYNEQFF.